The TCR beta chain described here comes from a study of a mutant IDH1 vaccine in newly diagnosed glioma. Whole-study context: Previous care, which was radiotherapy, temozolomide, or both, most often involved both.

Time point in this sample: week 47, end of study. The investigators gave 300 ug of mutant IDH1 20-mer peptide in each vaccine dose, together with topical imiquimod. There were new WHO grade 3 or 4 astrocytomas in the donors, and these were IDH1-mutant and ATRX-lost. Comment on this clone: Its antigen remains unknown.

Sequencing used immunoSEQ multiplex PCR; TCRdb keeps in-frame clones, though not all of them. The repertoire consists of 30,000 to 40,000 clones, with 90% occurring once and the leading ten covering around 5%. The CDR3 sequence is 12 residues long. Per germline, CDR1 MNHNS and CDR2 SASEGT. The rearrangement joins TRBV6-1 to TRBJ1-3; D remains ambiguous. The specimen was PBMCs, collected from a glioma patient whose treatment included an IDH1 peptide vaccine. The sequence was collected from a woman in her thirties or forties with glioma. The CDR3 here is CAAESSGNTIYF. The DNA of the CDR3 is TGTGCTGCTGAGAGTTCTGGAAACACCATATATTTT.